The 14 T cell receptor beta chains presented below share a single source sample, sequenced in a study of cytomegalovirus exposure and HLA in healthy donors. PCR used 60 Vbeta primers and 13 Jbeta primers. Generated by immunoSEQ multiplex PCR, the TCRdb table keeps only in-frame clones and is missing some. The table shows about 170,000 clones, with approximately 78% occurring only once. The material sequenced was PBMCs. The source of these receptors is a young woman in good health and CMV-seronegative.

The rearrangement uses TRBV19 and TRBJ2-7, with 8 bases lining up with TRBD2. This CDR3 spans 14 amino acids. V was pared by 6 bases and J by 2 bases, with 6 bases of the junction left unmatched. In germline, CDR1 is LNHDA, CDR2 SQIVND (reference sequence). The CDR3 is CASRSSGATYEQYF. As DNA, the CDR3 is TGTGCCAGTAGAAGTAGCGGGGCAACCTACGAGCAGTACTTC.

The chain combines TRBV28 with TRBJ1-2; TRBD1 aligns across 7 bases. The germline CDR1 and CDR2 sequences are MDHEN and SYDVKM. The CDR3 loop spans 13 amino acids. The V segment lost 3 bases and the J segment 10 bases; nucleotides outside the gene matches: 8. CDR3 sequence reads: CASSFGDRTFYTF. For the CDR3, the DNA is TGTGCCAGCAGTTTTGGGGACAGAACATTCTACACCTTC.

The chain employs TRBV27 and TRBJ2-7; maybe TRBD1 (5 bases). This CDR3 is 13 amino acids long. Germline-derived CDR1 and CDR2 are MNHEY and SMNVEV (reference sequence). V was pared by 10 bases and J by 2 bases, with 15 bases between. In DNA form, the CDR3 reads TGTGCCACCGGCAAGACAGCTGCCTACGAGCAGTACTTC. Residues: CATGKTAAYEQYF.

The chain recombines TRBV6-5 with TRBJ2-1; 9 positions agree with TRBD2. The CDR3 covers 15 residues. From germline, CDR1 is MNHEY and CDR2 SVGAGI. V shed 6 bases and J 3 bases; nucleotides not matched to a gene: 6. The CDR3 DNA follows: TGTGCCAGCAGCCCCTGGACTAGCGTCTACAATGAGCAGTTCTTC. It specifies CASSPWTSVYNEQFF.

This rearrangement joins TRBV28 to TRBJ1-1; D is ambiguous. Germline V gene lookup returns CDR1 MDHEN and CDR2 SYDVKM. Trimming cost V 6 bases and J 0 bases, with 5 bases left between them. This CDR3 region has 12 residues. CDR3: CASSSVNTEAFF. CDR3 DNA sequence: TGTGCCAGCAGCTCAGTGAACACTGAAGCTTTCTTT.

The chain has TRBV28 and TRBJ1-2; 8 bases agree with TRBD1. The ends lost 5 bases at V and 3 bases at J; junction bases unmatched: 2. The CDR3 runs to 13 residues. The germline gives CDR1 MDHEN, CDR2 SYDVKM. The CDR3 nucleotides read TGTGCCAGCAGTCGACAGGGGCACTATGGCTACACCTTC. It codes for CASSRQGHYGYTF.

The gene calls are TRBV7-2 and TRBJ1-1, with D unresolved. V was cut by 3 bases and J by 5 bases, with 10 bases left in between. There are 13 residues in the CDR3. The germline gives CDR1 SGHTA, CDR2 FQGNSA. CDR3 in DNA: TGTGCCAGCAGCTTGAGTTCCGGGACTGAAGCTTTCTTT. Translating gives CASSLSSGTEAFF.

This chain connects TRBV6-1 to TRBJ1-3; TRBD1 is a possible D gene (5 bases). This CDR3 has 13 amino acids. Germline V lookup: CDR1 MNHNS, CDR2 SASEGT. V was cut by 10 bases and J by 8 bases, with 18 bases left in between. The CDR3 nucleotides read TGTGCCATCTCGCCGGGGGGTGTGGACACCATATATTTT. Its protein product is CAISPGGVDTIYF.

V is TRBV29-1 and J is TRBJ2-1, with TRBD2 matching over 8 bases. V dropped 5 bases and J dropped 13; count of bases not matched to a gene: 7. The CDR3 sequence is 11 residues long. Germline CDR1 reads SQVTM; CDR2 reads ANQGSEA. The CDR3 region has the DNA TGCAGCGTTAAAGCGGGAGAGAGTCAGTTCTTC. Translating gives CSVKAGESQFF.

The gene calls are TRBV5-6 and TRBJ1-5; D remains ambiguous. Germline CDR1 SGHDT, CDR2 YYEEEE. This CDR3 spans 15 amino acids. The V end was cut by 4 bases, the J end by 0 bases, with 11 bases between. The CDR3 reads CASSGPGSSNQPQHF. In DNA form, the CDR3 reads TGTGCCAGCAGCGGACCGGGATCTAGCAATCAGCCCCAGCATTTT.

This clone was seen just once. The CDR3 reads CAISEMGHTEAFF. The CDR3 coding sequence is TGTGCCATCAGTGAAATGGGGCACACTGAAGCTTTCTTT. This chain joins TRBV10-3 and TRBJ1-1, with D possibly TRBD1 on 5 matching bases. This CDR3 has 13 residues. Trimming cost V 3 bases and J 3 bases, with 8 bases left between them. Per germline, CDR1 ENHRY and CDR2 SYGVKD.

CDR3 sequence (DNA): TGTGCCACCAGCAGAGATCTAGCGAGAAACTACGAGCAGTACTTC. This gives the protein CATSRDLARNYEQYF. The rearrangement uses TRBV15 and TRBJ2-7; perhaps TRBD2 as D (6 bases). CDR1 and CDR2 from the germline V gene are LNHNV and YYDKDF (reference sequence). Trimming stripped 0 bases from V and 3 bases from J, with 12 bases between. There are 15 residues in the CDR3. The variable domain in full, with the rest retrieved from reference TRBV15 and TRBJ2-7, is DAMVIQNPRYQVTQFGKPVTLSCSQTLNHNVMYWYQQKSSQAPKLLFHYYDKDFNNEADTPDNFQSRRPNTSFCFLDIRSPGLGDTAMYLCATSRDLARNYEQYFGPGTRLTVT.

This clone has just a few counts. The rearrangement uses TRBV2 and TRBJ2-1, with 7 nucleotides matching TRBD1. With V trimmed by 2 bases and J by 8 bases, 12 bases remained unmatched. This CDR3 region has 16 residues. Germline assignment: CDR1 SNHLY and CDR2 FYNNEI. DNA of the CDR3: TGTGCCAGCAGTGAAATCCTGACAGGGTCGTCCTATGAGCAGTTCTTC. Translation gives CASSEILTGSSYEQFF.

The rearrangement uses TRBV18 and TRBJ2-3; D is ambiguous. The germline CDR1 and CDR2 sequences are KGHSH and LQKENI. V lost 3 bases to trimming and J lost 0 bases, with 13 bases between them. This CDR3 comprises 16 residues. The chain's CDR3 is CASSPLYGLSTDTQYF. The CDR3 DNA sequence: TGTGCCAGCTCACCCTTATATGGGCTCAGCACAGATACGCAGTATTTT. Supplemented by reference TRBV18 and TRBJ2-3, the full variable domain reads NAGVMQNPRHLVRRRGQEARLRCSPMKGHSHVYWYRQLPEEGLKFMVYLQKENIIDESGMPKERFSAEFPKEGPSILRIQQVVRGDSAAYFCASSPLYGLSTDTQYFGPGTRLTVL.